This T cell receptor beta chain appears in the sequencing data of a study of T cell changes during pregnancy in multiple sclerosis. The germline V gene has CDR1 MGHRA and CDR2 YSYEKL. Trimming cost V 2 bases and J 0 bases; bases outside gene matches: 13. The CDR3 consists of 19 residues. This table comes from immunoSEQ multiplex PCR, and its TCRdb copy is limited to in-frame clones, with some not included. This table has tens of thousands of clones, around 93% appearing once. This sequence was found in a female donor with multiple sclerosis, enrolled in a pregnancy study. The chain has TRBV4-1 and TRBJ1-1, with TRBD1 identical over 9 bases. This specimen consisted of CD4+ T cells from peripheral blood mononuclear cells, obtained after pregnancy. The CDR3 DNA reads as TGCGCCAGCAGCCAACGAACCGGACAGGGGAAGGCGATGAACACTGAAGCTTTCTTT. This translates into CASSQRTGQGKAMNTEAFF.